A single sample is the source of the 20 T cell receptor beta chains below, sequenced in a study of cytomegalovirus exposure and HLA in healthy donors. 13 Jbeta primers and 60 Vbeta primers were used for the PCR. Profiled with immunoSEQ multiplex PCR; TCRdb holds only in-frame clones, not every one. The sample gives under 200,000 clones, about three quarters of which show up once; approximately 1.5% is in the top ten. The material sequenced was PBMCs. The receptors come from a woman aged 25 to 39 in good health and CMV-seronegative.

This rearrangement joins TRBV13 to TRBJ1-1, with 12 positions matching TRBD1. This CDR3 has 16 residues. J gave up 3 bases and V 4 bases, and 6 bases lay outside the gene matches. Germline CDR1 and CDR2: PRHDT and FYEKMQ (reference sequence). The CDR3: CASSSPGQGADTEAFF. The DNA of the CDR3 is TGTGCCAGCAGCTCTCCGGGACAGGGGGCGGACACTGAAGCTTTCTTT.

This clone appeared a single time. The chain couples TRBV29-1 to TRBJ2-4; possibly TRBD2 for D (6 bases). Germline CDR1 SQVTM, CDR2 ANQGSEA. This CDR3 contains 14 residues. Trimming took off 7 bases at V and 5 bases at J, with 18 bases between the two ends. The CDR3 DNA reads as TGCAGCGAATCACGGAGTGGCGGGGAAAACATTCAGTACTTC. It is translated as CSESRSGGENIQYF.

The chain links TRBV28 to TRBJ2-5, with 9 bases aligning to TRBD1. CDR1 and CDR2 from the germline V gene are MDHEN and SYDVKM. The ends lost 5 bases at V and 10 bases at J; junction bases unmatched: 14. The CDR3 is 15 residues long. CDR3 bases: TGTGCCAGCAGTGGACAGGGGCTGGATTTTGGGGGCCAGTACTTC. It encodes CASSGQGLDFGGQYF.

The chain recombines TRBV19 with TRBJ1-5; D is unclear. Germline assignment: CDR1 LNHDA and CDR2 SQIVND (reference sequence). The CDR3 contains 14 residues. Trimming removed 6 bases at V and 4 bases at J, with 13 bases between. The CDR3 DNA reads as TGTGCCAGTAGCATCGGTCGGTCTAATCAGCCCCAGCATTTT. Protein product: CASSIGRSNQPQHF.

V is TRBV30 and J is TRBJ1-1; D ambiguous. The CDR3 is made up of 12 amino acids. From germline, CDR1 is GTSNPN and CDR2 SVGIG (reference sequence). V gave up 2 bases and J gave up 0 bases, with 4 bases separating them. CDR3: CAWSPMNTEAFF. In DNA, the CDR3 is TGTGCCTGGAGTCCCATGAACACTGAAGCTTTCTTT.

This clone has a handful of counts. The chain employs TRBV29-1 and TRBJ2-1; D may be TRBD2 (6 bases). Trimming shortened V by 1 base and J by 10 bases, and 14 bases separated the two germline ends. The CDR3 is 13 amino acids. Germline values: CDR1 SQVTM, CDR2 ANQGSEA. The CDR3 protein is CSVEVSWGREQFF. For the CDR3, the DNA is TGCAGCGTTGAAGTTTCCTGGGGGAGGGAGCAGTTCTTC.

V gene TRBV9 combines with J gene TRBJ2-5; TRBD2 matches at 14 bases. The germline V gene encodes CDR1 SGDLS and CDR2 YYNGEE. This CDR3 has 16 residues. The V segment lost 2 bases and the J segment 2 bases; nucleotides outside the gene matches: 2. CDR3 sequence reads: CASSVGLAGGQETQYF. The CDR3 nucleotides are TGTGCCAGCAGCGTCGGACTAGCGGGGGGACAAGAGACCCAGTACTTC.

The chain is built from TRBV1 and TRBJ2-7; TRBD2, the table's D call, was not compared with the DNA. TRBV1 is a pseudogene. The CDR3 length is 19 residues. The CDR3 loop reads CTSSQDSPTSGGVQYEQYF. CDR3 DNA sequence: TGCACCAGCAGCCAAGATTCCCCGACTAGCGGGGGGGTCCAATACGAGCAGTACTTC.

This chain connects TRBV9 to TRBJ1-1; 12 nucleotides line up with TRBD1. Germline CDR1 is SGDLS and CDR2 is YYNGEE. The V gene end was trimmed by 2 bases and the J gene end by 4 bases; junction bases not matched to a gene: 3. The CDR3 has 15 residues. CDR3 sequence: CASSVGTGGATEAFF. The CDR3 region has the DNA TGTGCCAGCAGCGTCGGGACAGGGGGCGCCACTGAAGCTTTCTTT.

In this sample, this clone turned up a few times. V usage is TRBV7-9 and J usage is TRBJ2-1; 9 bases fit TRBD2. In germline, CDR1 is SEHNR, CDR2 FQNEAQ (reference sequence). This CDR3 has 16 residues. V shed 6 bases and J 6 bases; nucleotides not matched to a gene: 12. The CDR3: CASRPTSGGPSNEQFF. The DNA for the CDR3 is TGTGCCAGCAGGCCTACGAGCGGGGGGCCATCCAATGAGCAGTTCTTC.

The J gene is TRBJ2-7, the V gene TRBV14; a possible D gene is TRBD2 (6 bases). The CDR3 spans 14 residues. CDR1 is SGHDN, CDR2 FVKESK, per germline. Trimming removed 4 bases at V and 6 bases at J, with 16 bases between. The CDR3 is CASSPNLGGVEQYF. For the CDR3, the DNA is TGTGCCAGCAGCCCAAACCTAGGCGGGGTCGAGCAGTACTTC.

The chain links TRBV30 to TRBJ1-1; 10 bases fit TRBD1. The V segment lost 4 bases and the J segment 11 bases; nucleotides outside the gene matches: 7. Germline values: CDR1 GTSNPN, CDR2 SVGIG (reference sequence). The CDR3 consists of 12 residues. As DNA, the CDR3 is TGTGCCTGGACTACGGGACAGGGGTATGCTTTCTTT. Protein product: CAWTTGQGYAFF.

The chain recombines TRBV28 with TRBJ2-7; D is unresolved. Germline CDR1 MDHEN, CDR2 SYDVKM. Trimming took off 5 bases at V and 5 bases at J, with 16 bases between the two ends. CDR3 size: 14 residues. Here the CDR3 reads CASSTPGGLHEQYF. CDR3 in DNA: TGTGCCAGCAGTACCCCCGGCGGCCTACACGAGCAGTACTTC.

The gene calls are TRBV5-1 and TRBJ2-7; tentative D call: TRBD2 (6 bases). V was trimmed by 2 bases and J by 5 bases, leaving 11 bases between them. CDR3 length: 13 residues. Germline V CDR1 and CDR2: SGHRS, YFSETQ. The CDR3 here is CASSLGPGDEQYF. Written as DNA, the CDR3 is TGCGCCAGCAGCTTAGGGCCGGGGGACGAGCAGTACTTC.

This sequence joins TRBV21-1 and TRBJ2-3; the listed D gene, TRBD2, was not tested against the DNA. TRBV21-1 is termed a pseudogene. The CDR3 sequence is 16 residues long. CDR3: CASSWETSGGQYTQYF. In nucleotides, the CDR3 is TGTGCCAGCAGCTGGGAGACATCGGGGGGCCAATATACGCAGTATTTT.

V and J are TRBV5-4 and TRBJ2-5; 8 bases fit TRBD2. After removal of 0 bases from V and 11 bases from J, the junction contained 12 bases not matched to a gene. Germline V gene lookup returns CDR1 SGHNT and CDR2 YYREEE (reference sequence). The CDR3 runs to 15 residues. The CDR3 nucleotides read TGTGCCAGCAGCTTGGCGGGACTAGGGACGTGGGAGCAGTACTTC. Translating gives CASSLAGLGTWEQYF.

J is TRBJ2-2 and V is TRBV27, with 7 bases matching TRBD1. This CDR3 spans 16 amino acids. The V segment lost 4 bases and the J segment 15 bases; nucleotides outside the gene matches: 20. From germline, CDR1 is MNHEY and CDR2 SMNVEV (reference sequence). CDR3 loop: CASSSFVGQSMADLFF. In DNA, the CDR3 is TGTGCCAGCAGTTCCTTCGTGGGACAGTCCATGGCCGATTTGTTTTTT.

This clone was seen only a few times. V gene TRBV5-4 combines with J gene TRBJ1-2; 7 positions match TRBD1. This CDR3 comprises 14 residues. J was trimmed by 5 bases and V by 2 bases; bases with no gene match: 6. CDR1 SGHNT and CDR2 YYREEE come from the germline V gene (reference sequence). The DNA for the CDR3 is TGTGCCAGCAGCTTTCCGCCAGGGGGGTATGGCTACACCTTC. This gives the protein CASSFPPGGYGYTF.

The V and J genes are TRBV27 and TRBJ1-5, with TRBD1 matching over 11 bases. The CDR3 sequence is 16 residues long. With V trimmed by 0 bases and J by 3 bases, 1 base remained unmatched. Germline CDR1 and CDR2: MNHEY and SMNVEV (reference sequence). DNA of the CDR3: TGTGCCAGCAGTTTATCGGGACAGGGGGTCAATCAGCCCCAGCATTTT. Translation: CASSLSGQGVNQPQHF.

This sequence joins TRBV4-1 and TRBJ1-1, with 8 bases fitting TRBD1. CDR3 length: 18 amino acids. V dropped 1 base and J dropped 2; count of bases not matched to a gene: 12. From germline, CDR1 is MGHRA and CDR2 YSYEKL. The CDR3 loop is CASSQAAWTGTGNTEAFF. In nucleotides, the CDR3 is TGCGCCAGCAGCCAAGCCGCCTGGACCGGGACAGGAAACACTGAAGCTTTCTTT.